The 11 T cell receptor beta chains reported below all come from one sample, sequenced in a study of shared clonotypes between healthy human individuals. Clones were read by immunoSEQ multiplex PCR, and TCRdb kept only the in-frame ones, dropping some. The table shows about 300,000 clones, with around 72% occurring only once. Sequencing was performed on memory CD4+ T cells sorted from blood. Subset denoted: CD45RA-negative fraction. These receptors originate from a man in his thirties or forties in good health.

The chain is built from TRBV4-1 and TRBJ1-2, with no clear D. Between the trimmed V and J ends, which lost 1 base and 14 bases, there was a span of 17 bases. CDR1 is MGHRA and CDR2 is YSYEKL in the germline V gene. The CDR3 is 13 residues long. The CDR3 coding sequence is TGCGCCAGCAGCCAAGTCGGGCCGGCCCAAATGACCTTC. It specifies CASSQVGPAQMTF.

On this clone: A far larger clone is only one base removed, so a read error is likely. The CDR3 here is CASGTVSYNEQFF. The CDR3 DNA reads as TGTGCCAGCGGGACAGTCTCCTACAATGAGCAGTTCTTC. The genes are TRBV6-5 and TRBJ2-1; the match to TRBD1 covers 7 bases. Germline CDR1 MNHEY, CDR2 SVGAGI. V lost 8 bases and J lost 0; bases outside the gene matches: 1. This CDR3 region has 13 residues.

CDR3 coding DNA: TGTGCCAGCAGTGGGACGGTTAGGGAGCCCCAGCATTTT. This sequence encodes CASSGTVREPQHF. This chain joins TRBV6-1 and TRBJ1-5; D is ambiguous. CDR3 length: 13 residues. The V and J ends lost 4 bases and 8 bases respectively, with 12 bases between them. Germline values: CDR1 MNHNS, CDR2 SASEGT.

The chain recombines TRBV2 with TRBJ2-5; D unresolved. The CDR3 spans 12 residues. Trimming stripped 3 bases from V and 5 bases from J, with 7 bases between. The germline CDR1 and CDR2 sequences are SNHLY and FYNNEI. The CDR3 DNA reads TGTGCCAGCAGTGACCATGCGGAGACCCAGTACTTC. This encodes CASSDHAETQYF.

The chain carries TRBV10-2 and TRBJ2-6; D assignment may be TRBD1 or TRBD2 (6 bases each). The CDR3 runs 18 residues. The V gene lost 6 bases and the J gene lost 2 bases, with 20 bases spanning the gap. CDR1 WSHSY and CDR2 SAAADI come from the germline V gene. The CDR3 loop reads CASSPARGGKAGANVLTF. The CDR3 DNA reads TGCGCCAGCAGCCCCGCCAGGGGCGGGAAGGCTGGGGCCAACGTCCTGACTTTC.

The CDR3 sequence: CASSSGQGTYNEQFF. CDR3 bases: TGTGCCAGTAGTTCGGGACAGGGGACATACAATGAGCAGTTCTTC. V and J are TRBV19 and TRBJ2-1; 10 bases are a match to TRBD1. The CDR3 consists of 15 residues. Germline loops: CDR1 LNHDA, CDR2 SQIVND (reference sequence). The V gene end was trimmed by 5 bases and the J gene end by 4 bases; junction bases not matched to a gene: 5.

The table lists this clone with a few counts. CDR3 bases: TGTGCCACCACTCTCGGGACTAGCGGTTACGAGCAGTACTTC. Translation gives CATTLGTSGYEQYF. The chain links TRBV6-1 to TRBJ2-7, with TRBD2 matching 11 bases. V lost 10 bases, J lost 4 bases, and 9 bases stayed unmatched. This CDR3 has 14 residues. Germline V gives CDR1 MNHNS, CDR2 SASEGT.

This clone was seen a single time. This rearrangement joins TRBV5-6 to TRBJ2-3; D call uncertain. Trimming removed 4 bases from V and 2 bases from J, with 8 bases in between. The CDR3 length is 13 residues. Per germline, CDR1 SGHDT and CDR2 YYEEEE. The CDR3 region is CASSIGNTDTQYF. CDR3 bases: TGTGCCAGCAGCATTGGGAACACAGATACGCAGTATTTT.

V usage is TRBV14 and J usage is TRBJ2-4; D gene uncertain. The V gene's germline CDR1 is SGHDN and CDR2 FVKESK. The CDR3 length is 13 residues. Deletions cut 3 bases from V and 6 bases from J, with 9 bases between. This chain's CDR3 is CASSQISTNIQYF. CDR3 DNA: TGTGCCAGCAGCCAGATCTCAACAAACATTCAGTACTTC.

On this clone: Other DNA sequences in this specimen translate into the identical CDR3. The J gene is TRBJ2-5, the V gene TRBV6-5; tentatively, D is TRBD1 (5 bases). Trimming removed 8 bases at V and 4 bases at J, with 11 bases between. Germline V lookup: CDR1 MNHEY, CDR2 SVGAGI. The CDR3 has 12 amino acids. As DNA, the CDR3 is TGTGCCAGCCTGAGCCAGGGAGAGACCCAGTACTTC. This sequence encodes CASLSQGETQYF.

Of note for this clone: The identical CDR3 is also encoded by other nucleotide sequences in the sample. The chain is built from TRBV18 and TRBJ1-5; D gene ambiguous. V was clipped by 6 bases and J by 3 bases, with 6 bases between them. Germline CDR1 KGHSH, CDR2 LQKENI. The CDR3 is 12 amino acids. CDR3 sequence reads: CASSPPNQPQHF. DNA of the CDR3: TGTGCCAGCTCGCCCCCCAATCAGCCCCAGCATTTT.